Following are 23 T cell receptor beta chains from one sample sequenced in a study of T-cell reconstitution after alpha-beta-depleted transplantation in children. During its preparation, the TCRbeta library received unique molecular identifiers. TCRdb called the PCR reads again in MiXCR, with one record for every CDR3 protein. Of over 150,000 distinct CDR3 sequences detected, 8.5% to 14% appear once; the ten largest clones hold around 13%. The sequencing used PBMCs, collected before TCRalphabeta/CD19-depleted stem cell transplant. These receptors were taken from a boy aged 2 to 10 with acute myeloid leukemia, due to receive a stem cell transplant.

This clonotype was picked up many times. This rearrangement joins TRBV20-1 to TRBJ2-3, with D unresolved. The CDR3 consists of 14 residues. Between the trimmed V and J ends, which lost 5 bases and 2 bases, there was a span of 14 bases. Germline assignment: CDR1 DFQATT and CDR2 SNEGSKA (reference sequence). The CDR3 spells CSAPPLRLTDTQYF. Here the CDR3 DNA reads TGCAGTGCTCCCCCGCTAAGGCTCACAGATACGCAGTATTTT.

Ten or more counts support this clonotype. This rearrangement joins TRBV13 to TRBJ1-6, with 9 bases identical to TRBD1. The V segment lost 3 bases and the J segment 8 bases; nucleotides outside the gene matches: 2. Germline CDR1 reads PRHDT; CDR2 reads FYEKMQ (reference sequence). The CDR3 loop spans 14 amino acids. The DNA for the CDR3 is TGTGCCAGCAGCTTGCGGGACAGGGATTCACCCCTCCACTTT. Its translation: CASSLRDRDSPLHF.

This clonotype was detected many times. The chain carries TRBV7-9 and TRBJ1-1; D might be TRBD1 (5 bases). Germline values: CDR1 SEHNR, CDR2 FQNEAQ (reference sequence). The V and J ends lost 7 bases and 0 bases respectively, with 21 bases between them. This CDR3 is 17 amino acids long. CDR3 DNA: TGTGCCAGCACCCCAGCACAGGCCTACGGAATGAACACTGAAGCTTTCTTT. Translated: CASTPAQAYGMNTEAFF.

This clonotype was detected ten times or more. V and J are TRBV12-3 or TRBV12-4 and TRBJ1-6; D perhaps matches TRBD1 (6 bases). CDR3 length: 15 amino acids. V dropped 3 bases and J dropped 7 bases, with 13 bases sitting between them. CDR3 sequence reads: CASSFSTGQNSPLHF. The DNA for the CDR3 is TGTGCCAGCAGTTTCTCGACAGGCCAAAATTCACCCCTCCACTTT.

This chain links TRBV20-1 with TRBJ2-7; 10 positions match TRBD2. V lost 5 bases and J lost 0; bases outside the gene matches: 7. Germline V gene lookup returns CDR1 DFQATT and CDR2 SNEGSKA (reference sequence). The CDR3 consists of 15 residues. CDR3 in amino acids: CSAVGGTSASYEQYF. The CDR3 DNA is TGCAGTGCTGTGGGAGGGACTAGCGCCTCCTACGAGCAGTACTTC.

Written as DNA, the CDR3 is TGCAGTGCAGGGGGCCGGGATGCGGGGGGTCCCTACAATGAGCAGTTCTTC. Translating gives CSAGGRDAGGPYNEQFF. The J gene is TRBJ2-1, the V gene TRBV20-1; D may be TRBD2 (8 bases). V lost 6 bases and J 2 bases, leaving 23 bases between the germline ends. Per germline, CDR1 DFQATT and CDR2 SNEGSKA (reference sequence). There are 17 residues in the CDR3.

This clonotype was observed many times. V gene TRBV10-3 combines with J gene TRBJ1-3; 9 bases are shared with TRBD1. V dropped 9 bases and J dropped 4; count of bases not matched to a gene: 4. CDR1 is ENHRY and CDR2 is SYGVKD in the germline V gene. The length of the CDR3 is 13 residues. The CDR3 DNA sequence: TGTGCCATACGGACAGGGGCAGGAAACACCATATATTTT. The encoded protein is CAIRTGAGNTIYF.

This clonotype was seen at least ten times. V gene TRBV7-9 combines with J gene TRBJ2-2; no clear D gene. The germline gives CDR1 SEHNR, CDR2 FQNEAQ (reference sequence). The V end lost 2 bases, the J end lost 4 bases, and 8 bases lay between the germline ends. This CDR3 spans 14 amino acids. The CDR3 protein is CASSLMDATGELFF. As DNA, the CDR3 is TGTGCCAGCAGCTTAATGGATGCCACCGGGGAGCTGTTTTTT.

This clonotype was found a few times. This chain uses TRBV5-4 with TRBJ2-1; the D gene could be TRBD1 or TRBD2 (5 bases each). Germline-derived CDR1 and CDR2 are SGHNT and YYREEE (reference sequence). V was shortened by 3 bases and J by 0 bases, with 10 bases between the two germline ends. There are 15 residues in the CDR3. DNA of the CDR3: TGTGCCAGCAGCTCCGGGACGTTCTCCTACAATGAGCAGTTCTTC. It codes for CASSSGTFSYNEQFF. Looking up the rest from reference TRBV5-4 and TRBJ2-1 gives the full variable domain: ETGVTQSPTHLIKTRGQQVTLRCSSQSGHNTVSWYQQALGQGPQFIFQYYREEENGRGNFPPRFSGLQFPNYSSELNVNALELDDSALYLCASSSGTFSYNEQFFGPGTRLTVL.

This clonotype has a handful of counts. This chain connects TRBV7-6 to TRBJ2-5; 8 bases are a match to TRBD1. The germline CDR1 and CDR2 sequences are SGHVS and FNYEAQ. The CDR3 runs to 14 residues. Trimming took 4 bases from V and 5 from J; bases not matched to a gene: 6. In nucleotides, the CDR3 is TGTGCCAGCAGCTCGACAGGGGTTAAGGAGACCCAGTACTTC. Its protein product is CASSSTGVKETQYF.

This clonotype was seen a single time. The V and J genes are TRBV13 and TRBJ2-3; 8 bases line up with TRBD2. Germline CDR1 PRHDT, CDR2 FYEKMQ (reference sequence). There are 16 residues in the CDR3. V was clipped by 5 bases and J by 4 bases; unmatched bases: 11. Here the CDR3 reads CASSDTSGKDPDTQYF. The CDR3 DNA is TGTGCCAGCAGCGACACTAGCGGTAAGGATCCAGATACGCAGTATTTT.

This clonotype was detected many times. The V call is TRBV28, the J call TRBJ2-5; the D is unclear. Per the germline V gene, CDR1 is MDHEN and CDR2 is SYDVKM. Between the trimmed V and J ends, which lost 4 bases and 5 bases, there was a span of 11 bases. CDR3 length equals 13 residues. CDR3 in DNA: TGTGCCAGCAGTTCCGCCTATGGCGAGACCCAGTACTTC. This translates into CASSSAYGETQYF.

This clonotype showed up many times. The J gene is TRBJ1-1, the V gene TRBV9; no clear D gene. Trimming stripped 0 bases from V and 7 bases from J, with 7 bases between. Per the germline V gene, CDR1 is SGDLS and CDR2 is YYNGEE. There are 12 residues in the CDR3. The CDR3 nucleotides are TGTGCCAGCAGCGTAGGACCGGGTGAAGCTTTCTTT. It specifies CASSVGPGEAFF.

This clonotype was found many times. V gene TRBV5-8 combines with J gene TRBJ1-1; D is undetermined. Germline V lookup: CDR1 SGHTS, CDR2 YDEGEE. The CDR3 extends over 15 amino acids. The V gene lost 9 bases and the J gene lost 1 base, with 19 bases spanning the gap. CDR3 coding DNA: TGTGCCACGAACCGCGCACGACTCCAGAACACTGAAGCTTTCTTT. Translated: CATNRARLQNTEAFF.

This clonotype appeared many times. Here the CDR3 reads CSARRQEVYTF. The CDR3 region has the DNA TGCAGTGCTAGACGTCAGGAAGTCTACACCTTC. The genes are TRBV20-1 and TRBJ1-2; no definite D call. This CDR3 comprises 11 residues. V was pared by 2 bases and J by 10 bases, with 11 bases between. Looked up from germline, CDR1 is DFQATT and CDR2 is SNEGSKA (reference sequence).

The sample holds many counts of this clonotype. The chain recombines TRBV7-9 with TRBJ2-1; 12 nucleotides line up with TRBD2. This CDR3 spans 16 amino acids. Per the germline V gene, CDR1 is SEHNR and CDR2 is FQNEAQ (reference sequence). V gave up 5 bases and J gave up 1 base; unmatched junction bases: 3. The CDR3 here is CASSGLAGGSYNEQFF. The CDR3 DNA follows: TGTGCCAGCAGCGGGCTAGCGGGGGGGTCCTACAATGAGCAGTTCTTC.

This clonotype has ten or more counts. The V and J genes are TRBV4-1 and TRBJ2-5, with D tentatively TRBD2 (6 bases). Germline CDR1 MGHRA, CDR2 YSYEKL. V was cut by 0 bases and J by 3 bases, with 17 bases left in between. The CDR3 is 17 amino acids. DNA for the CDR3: TGCGCCAGCAGCCAAGATCAGGGTGGGGACTTCAAAGAGACCCAGTACTTC. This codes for CASSQDQGGDFKETQYF.

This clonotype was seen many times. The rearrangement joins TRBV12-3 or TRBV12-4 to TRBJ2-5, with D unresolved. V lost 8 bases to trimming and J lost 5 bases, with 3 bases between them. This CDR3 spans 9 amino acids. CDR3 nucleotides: TGTGCCAGCGGGGAGACCCAGTACTTC. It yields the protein CASGETQYF.

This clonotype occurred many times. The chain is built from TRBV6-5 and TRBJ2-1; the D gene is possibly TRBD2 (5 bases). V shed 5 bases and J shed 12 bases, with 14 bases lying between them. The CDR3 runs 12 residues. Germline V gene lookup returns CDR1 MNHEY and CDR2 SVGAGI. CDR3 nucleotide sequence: TGTGCCAGCAGTACCACGGACGAGGGGCAGTTCTTC. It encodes CASSTTDEGQFF.

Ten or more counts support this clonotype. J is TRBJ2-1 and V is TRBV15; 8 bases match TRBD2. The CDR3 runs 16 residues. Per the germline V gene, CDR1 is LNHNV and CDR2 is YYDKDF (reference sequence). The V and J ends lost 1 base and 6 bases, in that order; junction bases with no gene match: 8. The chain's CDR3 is CATSRGSGDGGNEQFF. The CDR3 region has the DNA TGTGCCACCAGCAGAGGTAGCGGGGATGGTGGCAATGAGCAGTTCTTC.

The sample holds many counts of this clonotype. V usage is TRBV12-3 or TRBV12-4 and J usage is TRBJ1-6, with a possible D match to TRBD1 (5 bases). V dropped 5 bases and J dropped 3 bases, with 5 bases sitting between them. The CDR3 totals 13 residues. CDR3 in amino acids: CASSQGYNSPLHF. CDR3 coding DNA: TGTGCCAGCAGTCAGGGCTATAATTCACCCCTCCACTTT.

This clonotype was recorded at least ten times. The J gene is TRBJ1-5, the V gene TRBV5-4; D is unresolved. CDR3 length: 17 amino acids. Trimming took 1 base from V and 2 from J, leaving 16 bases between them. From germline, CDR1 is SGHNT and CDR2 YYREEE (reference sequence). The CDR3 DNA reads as TGTGCCAGCAGCTTGAACGGCGGCGGGGTTGGCAATCAGCCCCAGCATTTT. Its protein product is CASSLNGGGVGNQPQHF.

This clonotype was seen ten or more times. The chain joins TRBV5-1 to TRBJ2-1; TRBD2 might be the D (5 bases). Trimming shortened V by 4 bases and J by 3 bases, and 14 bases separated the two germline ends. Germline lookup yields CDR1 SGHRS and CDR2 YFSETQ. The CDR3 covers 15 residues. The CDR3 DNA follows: TGCGCCAGCAGCCCAACTAGTTCGGACTACAATGAGCAGTTCTTC. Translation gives CASSPTSSDYNEQFF.